This entry describes one T cell receptor beta chain. Its antigen is still unknown. The V and J ends lost 2 bases and 6 bases respectively, with 12 bases between them. This CDR3 spans 14 amino acids. Germline assignment: CDR1 SGHRS and CDR2 YFSETQ. Treatment given: approximately 11-day PBMC culture with coronavirus spike peptide pools or control peptides (ViraFEST assay). Healthy volunteers who received the vaccine had not previously caught SARS-CoV-2, negative nucleocapsid antibody results before and after vaccination showed. This entry is derived from a study of vaccination and CD4 T cells after COVID-19. Across the study: The cells in question were stimulated using overlapping spike peptides derived from SARS-CoV-2, HCoV-NL63, HCoV-OC43 and HCoV-229E.

Sequencing of cultured CD4+ T cell DNA used the Oncomine TCR Beta short-read assay. Cultured CD4+ T cells yielded the extracted genomic DNA. TCRdb fed the PCR reads into MiXCR, producing one record per CDR3 protein. Of 20,000 to 25,000 distinct CDR3 sequences listed, under 65% are singletons. Regarding the study as a whole: Spike mono-reactivity marked 304 of 307 vaccine-specific clones in convalescent patients.

The V and J genes are TRBV5-1 and TRBJ2-1; perhaps TRBD1 as D (5 bases). The receptor was derived from a human donor who received a COVID-19 vaccine. Sample: CD4+ T cells from blood, cultured in vitro, taken after SARS-CoV-2 vaccination. The CDR3 region has the DNA TGCGCCAGCAGCTTCTCCGAACAGGCCAATGAGCAGTTCTTC. It specifies CASSFSEQANEQFF. Full variable domain (missing parts from reference TRBV5-1 and TRBJ2-1): KAGVTQTPRYLIKTRGQQVTLSCSPISGHRSVSWYQQTPGQGLQFLFEYFSETQRNKGNFPGRFSGRQFSNSRSEMNVSTLELGDSALYLCASSFSEQANEQFFGPGTRLTVL.